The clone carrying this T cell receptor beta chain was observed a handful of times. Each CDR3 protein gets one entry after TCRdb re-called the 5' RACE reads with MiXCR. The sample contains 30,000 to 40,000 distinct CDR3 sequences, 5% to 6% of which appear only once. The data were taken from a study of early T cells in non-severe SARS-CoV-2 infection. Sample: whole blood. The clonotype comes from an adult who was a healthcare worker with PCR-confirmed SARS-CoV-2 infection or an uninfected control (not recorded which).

CDR3 nucleotides: TGTGCCAGCGCAACAGGGTCCTTCTCCTACGAGCAGTACTTC. It yields the protein CASATGSFSYEQYF. This chain connects TRBV12-3 or TRBV12-4 to TRBJ2-7, with D perhaps TRBD1 (6 bases). This CDR3 spans 14 amino acids. The V end lost 8 bases, the J end lost 0 bases, and 14 bases lay between the germline ends.